The clone carrying this TCR beta chain was seen a few times. Some clones are missing from TCRdb's copy, which holds only in-frame ones; the method was immunoSEQ multiplex PCR. The table has more than 6,000 clones, 50% seen once. Per germline, CDR1 MNHGY and CDR2 SAAAGT. With 6 bases clipped from V and 8 bases from J, the junction kept 14 bases outside the gene matches. The CDR3 is made up of 15 amino acids. The source of the sample is a study of T cells in localized non-small cell lung cancer. The sequence was collected from a female donor older than 55 with stage I lung adenocarcinoma. Here the sequenced sample was lymph node tissue, taken before any cancer treatment. The chain carries TRBV6-8 and TRBJ2-3, with 7 positions matching TRBD1. The CDR3 here is CASSPPEGAVGTQYF. CDR3 DNA: TGTGCCAGCAGCCCTCCCGAGGGGGCGGTAGGTACGCAGTATTTT.